A single sample gave rise to the 27 T cell receptor beta chains below, sequenced in a study of shared clonotypes between healthy human individuals. Libraries were prepared by immunoSEQ multiplex PCR; TCRdb keeps only in-frame clonotypes and omits some of them. The sample shows about 2,100,000 clones, 85% to 95% of them seen only once. The naive CD8 subset, CD45RO-negative cells positively selected for CCR7, excluded terminally differentiated effector memory CD45RA+ cells. The sample taken for sequencing was naive CD8+ T cells from PBMCs. All receptors derive from a man between 18 and 35 years old in good health. Some clones in this sample may be carry-over from other donors' samples.

The chain uses TRBV28 and TRBJ2-7; no firm D call. The germline V gene encodes CDR1 MDHEN and CDR2 SYDVKM. The CDR3 totals 16 residues. V dropped 6 bases and J dropped 4 bases, with 22 bases sitting between them. The CDR3 loop is CASSPRPGLARYEQYF. The CDR3 bases are TGTGCCAGCAGCCCTAGGCCCGGGCTGGCGAGATACGAGCAGTACTTC.

J is TRBJ1-5 and V is TRBV27; D not certain. The CDR3 covers 18 residues. The germline gives CDR1 MNHEY, CDR2 SMNVEV (reference sequence). The V gene lost 6 bases and the J gene lost 0 bases, with 21 bases spanning the gap. The CDR3 reads CASSPFATDQNSNQPQHF. The CDR3, as DNA: TGTGCCAGCAGCCCCTTTGCGACGGACCAAAATAGCAATCAGCCCCAGCATTTT.

This clone was observed a single time. The chain recombines TRBV7-2 with TRBJ2-5; perhaps D is TRBD1 or TRBD2 (6 bases each). Germline CDR1 reads SGHTA; CDR2 reads FQGNSA. V lost 0 bases, J lost 5 bases, and 10 bases lay in between. The length of the CDR3 is 14 residues. As DNA, the CDR3 is TGTGCCAGCAGCTTAGCGGGGGCGGGGGAGACCCAGTACTTC. Translation: CASSLAGAGETQYF.

A word on this clone: One junction end disagrees with the germline gene, perhaps due to a read error. This chain connects TRBV7-3 to TRBJ2-1, with a tentative D call TRBD1 (5 bases). The CDR3 runs to 14 residues. The germline V gene encodes CDR1 SGHTA and CDR2 FQGTGA. CDR3 loop: CASSFEGRANEQFF. CDR3 nucleotide sequence: TGTGCCAGCAGCTTCGAAGGCAGGGCTAATGAACAGTTCTTC.

The chain joins TRBV13 to TRBJ1-5; no reliable D call. The CDR3 totals 13 residues. V shed 5 bases and J shed 4 bases, with 9 bases lying between them. The V gene's germline CDR1 is PRHDT and CDR2 FYEKMQ (reference sequence). The CDR3 nucleotides read TGTGCCAGCAGCCGACGGGGTAATCAGCCCCAGCATTTT. Translation gives CASSRRGNQPQHF.

V usage is TRBV7-8 and J usage is TRBJ2-1; D might be TRBD2 (5 bases). Trimming cost V 5 bases and J 8 bases, with 19 bases left between them. The CDR3 sequence is 15 residues long. Germline-derived CDR1 and CDR2 are SGHVS and FQNEAQ. In nucleotides, the CDR3 is TGTGCCAGCAGCGTAAGCACGGGAATAGTATATGAGCAGTTCTTC. As protein: CASSVSTGIVYEQFF.

This clone was detected once. This chain links TRBV29-1 with TRBJ1-2; D not resolved. The CDR3 contains 15 residues. The ends were cut back, 4 bases at V and 1 base at J, with 16 bases in the middle. Germline-derived CDR1 and CDR2 are SQVTM and ANQGSEA. The CDR3 reads CSVAIPETFNYGYTF. In DNA, the CDR3 is TGCAGCGTTGCAATACCAGAGACGTTTAACTATGGCTACACCTTC.

J is TRBJ1-4 and V is TRBV5-6; 8 bases line up with TRBD1. Germline values: CDR1 SGHDT, CDR2 YYEEEE. The CDR3 is 14 residues long. V lost 2 bases to trimming and J lost 3 bases; unmatched junction nucleotides: 0. As DNA, the CDR3 is TGTGCCAGCAGCTTCAGGGGGCCTAATGAAAAACTGTTTTTT. It yields the protein CASSFRGPNEKLFF.

The gene calls are TRBV7-9 and TRBJ2-1; D possibly corresponds to TRBD1 (7 bases). Germline CDR1 SEHNR, CDR2 FQNEAQ (reference sequence). The CDR3 length is 14 residues. V gave up 8 bases and J gave up 5 bases, with 16 bases separating them. The CDR3 DNA follows: TGTGCCAGCGGAGACAGGGACTCGGACAATGAGCAGTTCTTC. As protein: CASGDRDSDNEQFF.

The V and J genes are TRBV27 and TRBJ1-1; D call uncertain. Germline CDR1 is MNHEY and CDR2 is SMNVEV (reference sequence). The CDR3 has 13 residues. V dropped 6 bases and J dropped 6 bases, with 14 bases sitting between them. CDR3 nucleotide sequence: TGTGCCAGCAGCTCTTACCTGGCCCCTGAAGCTTTCTTT. This gives the protein CASSSYLAPEAFF.

The chain carries TRBV7-9 and TRBJ2-1; 12 bases agree with TRBD2. Germline V gives CDR1 SEHNR, CDR2 FQNEAQ (reference sequence). V dropped 1 base and J dropped 7; count of bases not matched to a gene: 5. The CDR3 consists of 16 residues. The CDR3 loop is CASSLVGTSGSNEQFF. Here the CDR3 DNA reads TGTGCCAGCAGCTTAGTTGGGACTAGCGGGTCTAATGAGCAGTTCTTC. The entire variable domain, with the rest obtained from reference TRBV7-9 and TRBJ2-1, is as follows: DTGVSQNPRHKITKRGQNVTFRCDPISEHNRLYWYRQTLGQGPEFLTYFQNEAQLEKSRLLSDRFSAERPKGSFSTLEIQRTEQGDSAMYLCASSLVGTSGSNEQFFGPGTRLTVL.

The V and J genes are TRBV6-1 and TRBJ2-7, with a weak D call TRBD2 (7 bases). The CDR3 sequence is 19 residues long. The V gene lost 1 base and the J gene lost 6 bases, with 28 bases spanning the gap. Germline V gene lookup returns CDR1 MNHNS and CDR2 SASEGT. CDR3 sequence reads: CASSEGTPLNAGARAEQYF. The CDR3 DNA is TGTGCCAGCAGTGAAGGGACTCCTCTGAATGCGGGGGCTAGGGCCGAGCAGTACTTC.

The chain carries TRBV11-2 and TRBJ2-1; 9 nucleotides agree with TRBD1. CDR1 SGHAT and CDR2 FQNNGV come from the germline V gene. The trim removed 0 bases at V and 8 bases at J, leaving 5 bases unmatched. The CDR3 is made up of 15 amino acids. The CDR3 nucleotides read TGTGCCAGCAGCTTAGAACGGACAGGGGCGGATGAGCAGTTCTTC. Amino acids: CASSLERTGADEQFF.

On this clone itself: Other nucleotide sequences in the sample specify the same CDR3. The V and J genes are TRBV7-9 and TRBJ2-2; D is ambiguous. With 3 bases removed from V and 2 bases from J, the gap between germline ends came to 4 bases. The germline CDR1 and CDR2 sequences are SEHNR and FQNEAQ (reference sequence). The CDR3 length is 13 residues. The CDR3 is CASSLGNTGELFF. CDR3 nucleotides: TGTGCCAGCAGCTTGGGTAACACCGGGGAGCTGTTTTTT.

The J gene is TRBJ2-7, the V gene TRBV7-9; D is unresolved. CDR1 is SEHNR, CDR2 FQNEAQ, per germline (reference sequence). Trimming removed 0 bases at V and 3 bases at J, with 6 bases between. This CDR3 has 13 residues. This CDR3 is CASSLALHYEQYF. CDR3 coding DNA: TGTGCCAGCAGCTTAGCTCTTCACTACGAGCAGTACTTC.

This clone was detected once. The chain joins TRBV28 to TRBJ2-7; D is perhaps TRBD1 or TRBD2 (5 bases each). V was cut by 3 bases and J by 9 bases, with 15 bases left in between. CDR1 is MDHEN, CDR2 SYDVKM, per germline. This CDR3 contains 13 residues. The CDR3 loop reads CASSFSEGRGQYF. The CDR3 DNA sequence: TGTGCCAGCAGTTTTTCCGAGGGGAGAGGGCAGTACTTC.

The chain carries TRBV27 and TRBJ2-3; the match to TRBD2 covers 12 bases. Germline V lookup: CDR1 MNHEY, CDR2 SMNVEV (reference sequence). The CDR3 has 15 amino acids. V shed 5 bases and J 5 bases; nucleotides not matched to a gene: 5. The CDR3 DNA is TGTGCCAGCAGTCCAGGGACTAGCGGGTTAGATACGCAGTATTTT. Translation: CASSPGTSGLDTQYF.

The J gene is TRBJ2-1, the V gene TRBV9; 9 positions agree with TRBD2. Germline assignment: CDR1 SGDLS and CDR2 YYNGEE. The J segment lost 7 bases and the V segment lost 3 bases, leaving 17 bases of the junction unmatched. The CDR3 covers 18 residues. CDR3 protein: CASSANPRREGLVNEQFF. The DNA for the CDR3 is TGTGCCAGCAGCGCCAACCCTAGGCGGGAGGGCCTGGTAAATGAGCAGTTCTTC.

V and J are TRBV13 and TRBJ2-7; D tentatively reads TRBD1 or TRBD2 (5 bases each). The CDR3 runs to 15 residues. V dropped 5 bases and J dropped 0 bases, with 14 bases sitting between them. Germline CDR1 reads PRHDT; CDR2 reads FYEKMQ (reference sequence). CDR3 sequence reads: CASSHRDQSSYEQYF. The CDR3 bases are TGTGCCAGCAGCCATCGGGACCAGAGCTCCTACGAGCAGTACTTC.

This clone was detected once. The rearrangement uses TRBV19 and TRBJ2-7, with D perhaps being TRBD1 or TRBD2 (5 bases each). This CDR3 is built from 14 residues. Between the trimmed V and J ends, which lost 3 bases and 6 bases, there was a span of 15 bases. Germline CDR1 LNHDA, CDR2 SQIVND (reference sequence). CDR3 region: CASSIGTLQSEQYF. CDR3 sequence (DNA): TGTGCCAGTAGTATTGGGACCCTCCAGAGCGAGCAGTACTTC. Using reference TRBV19 and TRBJ2-7 for the parts outside the CDR3, the full variable domain is DGGITQSPKYLFRKEGQNVTLSCEQNLNHDAMYWYRQDPGQGLRLIYYSQIVNDFQKGDIAEGYSVSREKKESFPLTVTSAQKNPTAFYLCASSIGTLQSEQYFGPGTRLTVT.

Note on this clone: One end of the junction fails to match germline, which may point to a read error. The chain links TRBV2 to TRBJ2-7; 14 bases are shared with TRBD2. The CDR3 runs to 13 residues. Germline CDR1 reads SNHLY; CDR2 reads FYNNEI. CDR3 DNA sequence: TGTGCCAGCACCGGGACTAGCGGGAGAGCCTCGGACTTC. Its translation is CASTGTSGRASDF.

The V and J genes are TRBV9 and TRBJ2-1; 12 bases line up with TRBD2. J was trimmed by 5 bases and V by 6 bases; bases with no gene match: 12. This CDR3 contains 17 residues. Germline V CDR1 and CDR2: SGDLS, YYNGEE. The CDR3 reads CASTNRLAGDDNNEQFF. CDR3 bases: TGTGCCAGCACCAATAGACTAGCGGGAGACGATAACAATGAGCAGTTCTTC.

This chain uses TRBV9 with TRBJ1-3; 8 bases map to TRBD1. This CDR3 contains 18 residues. CDR1 and CDR2 (germline): SGDLS, YYNGEE. V lost 0 bases to trimming and J lost 1 base; unmatched junction nucleotides: 9. In DNA, the CDR3 is TGTGCCAGCAGCGTAGACGGACAGGACAGGGCGTCTGGAAACACCATATATTTT. This sequence encodes CASSVDGQDRASGNTIYF.

The V gene is TRBV6-5, the J gene TRBJ2-1; maybe TRBD2 (6 bases). The CDR3 is 16 amino acids. From germline, CDR1 is MNHEY and CDR2 SVGAGI. Trimming took off 0 bases at V and 7 bases at J, with 16 bases between the two ends. The CDR3 loop is CASSYSVGEESNEQFF. The CDR3 DNA reads TGTGCCAGCAGTTACTCTGTGGGGGAGGAGTCAAATGAGCAGTTCTTC.

This rearrangement joins TRBV29-1 to TRBJ2-1; 11 bases are shared with TRBD2. J gave up 4 bases and V 6 bases, and 11 bases lay outside the gene matches. The CDR3 consists of 16 residues. Germline V CDR1 and CDR2: SQVTM, ANQGSEA. CDR3 sequence (DNA): TGCAGCGTGGATGAATCGGGACTAGCGGATTACAATGAGCAGTTCTTC. It specifies CSVDESGLADYNEQFF.

The chain is built from TRBV5-4 and TRBJ2-7; TRBD2 might be the D (6 bases). This CDR3 region has 14 residues. The germline gives CDR1 SGHNT, CDR2 YYREEE (reference sequence). Trimming pared 3 bases from V and 3 bases from J, leaving 13 bases between. The CDR3 sequence: CASSYGGTFYEQYF. CDR3 nucleotides: TGTGCCAGCAGCTATGGTGGGACTTTCTACGAGCAGTACTTC.

The rearrangement uses TRBV9 and TRBJ2-7; TRBD2 matches at 11 bases. In germline, CDR1 is SGDLS, CDR2 YYNGEE. J was trimmed by 4 bases and V by 4 bases; bases with no gene match: 16. The CDR3 consists of 18 residues. The DNA of the CDR3 is TGTGCCAGCAGCCCAGAGGCTAGCGGGAGGCCTGGGATGTACGAGCAGTACTTC. Its protein is CASSPEASGRPGMYEQYF.